The present T cell receptor beta chain was sequenced within a study of T cell repertoires in cytomegalovirus infection. As for the study in general: Both a matching HLA type and CMV infection were indicated by public TCR beta signatures.

Germline loops: CDR1 SGHVS, CDR2 FNYEAQ. The CDR3 sequence is 15 residues long. TCRdb independently ran MiXCR on the reads; one entry per CDR3 protein. The data contain 150,000 to 200,000 distinct CDR3 sequences, over 15% of them singletons. This clonotype was counted ten times or more. One end of the junction does not line up with germline, which may come from a read error. Sequenced sample: CD8+ T cells from PBMCs. V gene TRBV7-6 combines with J gene TRBJ2-1; 12 bases agree with TRBD1. The receptor was derived from a human donor in good health (CMV status not recorded). Some clones in this sample may be carry-over from other donors' samples. The CDR3 DNA reads as TGTGCCAGCAGCGTAACACCGGGACAGGGGGCCGACCGTCTCTTC. Translation: CASSVTPGQGADRLF.